The 13 T cell receptor beta chains reported below all come from one sample, sequenced in a study of T cell changes during pregnancy in multiple sclerosis. TCRdb's table, derived via immunoSEQ multiplex PCR, lists solely in-frame clones and lacks some. The data contain roughly 48,000 clones, over 80% of them singletons. The material sequenced was CD4+ T cells from peripheral blood mononuclear cells, taken in the second trimester of pregnancy. The receptors derive from a female donor in good health, enrolled as a control in a pregnancy study.

J is TRBJ2-7 and V is TRBV11-3, with TRBD2 matching 10 bases. Germline V gene lookup returns CDR1 SGHNT and CDR2 YENEEA. The length of the CDR3 is 16 residues. Germline trimming cut 5 bases from V and 1 base from J; bases unmatched to any gene: 8. CDR3 DNA: TGTGCCAGCAGCCGACTAGCGGGTTATCTTTCCTACGAGCAGTACTTC. This gives the protein CASSRLAGYLSYEQYF.

The CDR3 loop reads CASSFGQATYYGYTF. CDR3 in DNA: TGTGCCAGCAGCTTTGGACAAGCTACCTACTATGGCTACACCTTC. This chain joins TRBV7-9 and TRBJ1-2; D is possibly TRBD1 (5 bases). Looked up from germline, CDR1 is SEHNR and CDR2 is FQNEAQ (reference sequence). The CDR3 loop spans 15 amino acids. Trimming cost V 3 bases and J 3 bases, with 14 bases left between them.

This sequence joins TRBV10-3 and TRBJ2-3; TRBD2 aligns across 12 bases. Germline values: CDR1 ENHRY, CDR2 SYGVKD. CDR3 length: 15 amino acids. V shed 9 bases and J 2 bases; nucleotides not matched to a gene: 6. CDR3 bases: TGTGCCATGGGTTCTAGCGGGAGGGTCACAGATACGCAGTATTTT. This codes for CAMGSSGRVTDTQYF.

J is TRBJ2-1 and V is TRBV5-4; possibly TRBD1 for D (5 bases). This CDR3 region has 14 residues. Germline assignment: CDR1 SGHNT and CDR2 YYREEE (reference sequence). V dropped 4 bases and J dropped 1 base, with 9 bases sitting between them. The CDR3 sequence is CASSTQGSYNEQFF. DNA of the CDR3: TGTGCCAGCAGCACCCAGGGTTCCTACAATGAGCAGTTCTTC.

The CDR3 loop is CASTSGGRENTEAFF. As DNA, the CDR3 is TGTGCCAGCACCTCAGGCGGGCGGGAGAACACTGAAGCTTTCTTT. V and J are TRBV28 and TRBJ1-1, with D uncertain. The V end lost 7 bases, the J end lost 1 base, and 16 bases lay between the germline ends. This CDR3 contains 15 residues. Germline CDR1 reads MDHEN; CDR2 reads SYDVKM.

This sequence joins TRBV5-1 and TRBJ1-1, with 10 bases matching TRBD1. V was pared by 0 bases and J by 6 bases, with 2 bases of the junction left unmatched. The CDR3 runs 14 residues. CDR1 is SGHRS and CDR2 is YFSETQ in the germline V gene. As DNA, the CDR3 is TGCGCCAGCAGCTTGGGGGACAGGGGTTCTGAAGCTTTCTTT. Its translation is CASSLGDRGSEAFF.

The chain recombines TRBV6-1 with TRBJ1-4, with 12 bases fitting TRBD1. The CDR3 runs 18 residues. Losses at the gene ends were 7 bases for V and 3 bases for J; bases not matched to a gene: 12. Germline V gene sequence: CDR1 MNHNS, CDR2 SASEGT. This CDR3 is CASTDPGQGAAANEKLFF. CDR3 DNA: TGTGCCAGCACTGATCCGGGACAGGGGGCTGCGGCTAATGAAAAACTGTTTTTT.

The CDR3: CASSGGDLYNEQFF. Here the CDR3 DNA reads TGTGCCAGCAGCGGGGGGGACTTATACAATGAGCAGTTCTTC. The chain employs TRBV13 and TRBJ2-1; 7 bases line up with TRBD2. The CDR3 is 14 amino acids. The germline CDR1 and CDR2 sequences are PRHDT and FYEKMQ (reference sequence). The junction had 5 bases not matched to a gene; V was cut back by 5 bases and J by 4 bases. Based on the CDR3 plus reference TRBV13 and TRBJ2-1, the full variable domain is AAGVIQSPRHLIKEKRETATLKCYPIPRHDTVYWYQQGPGQDPQFLISFYEKMQSDKGSIPDRFSAQQFSDYHSELNMSSLELGDSALYFCASSGGDLYNEQFFGPGTRLTVL.

This chain connects TRBV7-2 to TRBJ2-3; possible D gene TRBD2, 5 bases. From germline, CDR1 is SGHTA and CDR2 FQGNSA. Trimming removed 5 bases from V and 5 bases from J, with 14 bases in between. The CDR3 sequence is 14 residues long. In DNA, the CDR3 is TGTGCCAGCAGCCCAGTTACCGCGGGAGATACGCAGTATTTT. Protein: CASSPVTAGDTQYF.

The chain combines TRBV4-3 with TRBJ2-7; 8 bases are shared with TRBD2. V dropped 1 base and J dropped 3; count of bases not matched to a gene: 8. Per germline, CDR1 LGHNA and CDR2 YSLEER. The CDR3 length is 16 residues. CDR3 DNA: TGCGCCAGCAGCCAAGGGCCAGCGGGAGATGTCTACGAGCAGTACTTC. This encodes CASSQGPAGDVYEQYF.

The chain is built from TRBV7-2 and TRBJ2-1; 9 bases match TRBD2. Trimming cost V 7 bases and J 6 bases; bases outside gene matches: 13. CDR3 size: 16 residues. Germline-derived CDR1 and CDR2 are SGHTA and FQGNSA. The CDR3 is CASTGGAGGIRNEQFF. CDR3 nucleotide sequence: TGTGCCAGCACCGGAGGTGCGGGAGGGATACGCAATGAGCAGTTCTTC.

The chain carries TRBV6-1 and TRBJ2-2, with 10 bases fitting TRBD2. The trim removed 7 bases at V and 4 bases at J, leaving 3 bases unmatched. The length of the CDR3 is 14 residues. Germline CDR1 MNHNS, CDR2 SASEGT. The CDR3 bases are TGTGCCAGCATCAGACTAGCGGGCACCGGGGAGCTGTTTTTT. As protein: CASIRLAGTGELFF.

This chain connects TRBV19 to TRBJ2-2; D ambiguous. The V gene's germline CDR1 is LNHDA and CDR2 SQIVND (reference sequence). The CDR3 has 15 amino acids. V was pared by 1 base and J by 3 bases, with 9 bases between. DNA of the CDR3: TGTGCCAGTAGTATAGGAACATCGTACACCGGGGAGCTGTTTTTT. It encodes CASSIGTSYTGELFF.